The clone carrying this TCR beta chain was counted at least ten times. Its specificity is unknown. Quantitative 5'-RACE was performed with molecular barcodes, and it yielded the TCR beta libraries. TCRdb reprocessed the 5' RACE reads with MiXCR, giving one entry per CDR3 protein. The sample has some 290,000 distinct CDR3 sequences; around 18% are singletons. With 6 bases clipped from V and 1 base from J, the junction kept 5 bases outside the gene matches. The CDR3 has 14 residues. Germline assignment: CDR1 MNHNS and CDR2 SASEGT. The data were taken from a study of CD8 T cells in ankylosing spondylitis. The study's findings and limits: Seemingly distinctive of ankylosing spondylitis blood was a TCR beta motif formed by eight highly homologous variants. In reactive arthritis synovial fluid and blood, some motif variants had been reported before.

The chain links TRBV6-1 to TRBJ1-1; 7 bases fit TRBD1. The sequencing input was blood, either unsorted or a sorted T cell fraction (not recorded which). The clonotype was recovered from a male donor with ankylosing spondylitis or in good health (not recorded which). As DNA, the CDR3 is TGTGCCAGCAGCCGAGGGACAGCGAACACTGAAGCTTTCTTT. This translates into CASSRGTANTEAFF.